The next 16 T cell receptor beta chains were all read from a single sample in a study of beta chain features in type 1 diabetes. The entirety of the isolated RNA underwent reverse transcription, so expressed TCRB transcripts were sequenced. The repertoire was sequenced with immunoSEQ multiplex PCR; TCRdb's copy has only in-frame clones and lacks some. This sample has some 99,000 clones, with roughly 43% found just once. Sequencing was done on a sample of stem cell memory CD4+ T cells from blood. The receptors stem from a woman younger than 30 in good health.

In nucleotides, the CDR3 is TGCGCCAGCAGCTTGAGACAGGGCGGAGGGAACACTGAAGCTTTCTTT. This sequence encodes CASSLRQGGGNTEAFF. The V gene is TRBV5-1, the J gene TRBJ1-1; 7 bases agree with TRBD1. Germline V gene sequence: CDR1 SGHRS, CDR2 YFSETQ. The junction had 7 bases not matched to a gene; V was cut back by 1 base and J by 1 base. The CDR3 covers 16 residues.

This clone occurred once. This sequence joins TRBV7-9 and TRBJ2-7, with TRBD1 identical over 7 bases. Germline V gene sequence: CDR1 SEHNR, CDR2 FQNEAQ (reference sequence). The V gene end was trimmed by 5 bases and the J gene end by 3 bases; junction bases not matched to a gene: 7. There are 14 residues in the CDR3. CDR3 in DNA: TGTGCCAGCAGCCGACGACAGGGCGGCTACGAGCAGTACTTC. The encoded protein is CASSRRQGGYEQYF.

On this clone itself: Other DNA sequences in the same sample also yield this CDR3. V and J are TRBV5-1 and TRBJ2-3; no firm D call. This CDR3 comprises 13 residues. Per germline, CDR1 SGHRS and CDR2 YFSETQ. V gave up 5 bases and J gave up 0 bases, with 7 bases separating them. CDR3 bases: TGCGCCAGCAGGGGCCACAGCACAGATACGCAGTATTTT. Encoded protein: CASRGHSTDTQYF.

The chain joins TRBV30 to TRBJ1-1; tentatively, D is TRBD1 (5 bases). V gave up 3 bases and J gave up 5 bases, with 13 bases separating them. The germline CDR1 and CDR2 sequences are GTSNPN and SVGIG (reference sequence). The CDR3 runs to 13 residues. CDR3 sequence reads: CAWRGAGLTEAFF. In DNA form, the CDR3 reads TGTGCCTGGAGAGGGGCAGGGTTAACTGAAGCTTTCTTT.

The chain joins TRBV27 to TRBJ1-2; 7 bases map to TRBD1. CDR3 length: 14 residues. V gave up 6 bases and J gave up 4 bases; unmatched junction bases: 8. Germline-derived CDR1 and CDR2 are MNHEY and SMNVEV (reference sequence). The chain's CDR3 is CASSLLGQSYGYTF. The CDR3 region has the DNA TGTGCCAGCAGCCTCCTGGGACAGTCCTATGGCTACACCTTC.

The CDR3 region is CASSLIQGNTRQYEQYF. The CDR3 region has the DNA TGTGCCAGCAGTTTAATTCAGGGGAACACCAGACAGTACGAGCAGTACTTC. The rearrangement uses TRBV28 and TRBJ2-7, with D perhaps TRBD1 (6 bases). CDR1 is MDHEN, CDR2 SYDVKM, per germline. The ends were cut back, 2 bases at V and 4 bases at J, with 21 bases in the middle. The CDR3 contains 17 residues.

The chain couples TRBV29-1 to TRBJ2-2, with 11 bases identical to TRBD2. From germline, CDR1 is SQVTM and CDR2 ANQGSEA. The V segment lost 7 bases and the J segment 0 bases; nucleotides outside the gene matches: 7. The CDR3 covers 16 residues. CDR3 nucleotides: TGCAGCGCATCGGGACTAGCGGTCGCGAACACCGGGGAGCTGTTTTTT. Protein: CSASGLAVANTGELFF.

This clone has only a few counts. The CDR3 reads CASSLTGSGRAHSKFF. The CDR3 bases are TGTGCCAGCAGCCTCACCGGTAGCGGGAGGGCCCATAGTAAGTTCTTC. This chain links TRBV7-2 with TRBJ2-1, with 11 bases aligning to TRBD2. V gave up 5 bases and J gave up 14 bases; unmatched junction bases: 17. The CDR3 totals 16 residues. Germline V gene sequence: CDR1 SGHTA, CDR2 FQGNSA. The full variable domain, in which reference TRBV7-2 and TRBJ2-1 provide the parts outside the CDR3, is GAGVSQSPSNKVTEKGKDVELRCDPISGHTALYWYRQSLGQGLEFLIYFQGNSAPDKSGLPSDRFSAERTGGSVSTLTIQRTQQEDSAVYLCASSLTGSGRAHSKFFGPGTRLTVL.

This clone was detected only a few times. The CDR3 bases are TGTGCCAGCAGCTTAGTCACAGGGGGCGGCGAGCAGTACTTC. Translated: CASSLVTGGGEQYF. The V and J genes are TRBV7-2 and TRBJ2-7; 9 positions match TRBD1. From germline, CDR1 is SGHTA and CDR2 FQGNSA. This CDR3 spans 14 amino acids. V lost 1 base and J lost 6; bases outside the gene matches: 4.

V usage is TRBV27 and J usage is TRBJ2-2; a weak D match, TRBD1 (6 bases). The ends were cut back, 3 bases at V and 0 bases at J, with 11 bases in the middle. The germline CDR1 and CDR2 sequences are MNHEY and SMNVEV (reference sequence). The CDR3 has 16 residues. CDR3 sequence reads: CASSFSGTTNTGELFF. The CDR3 DNA reads TGTGCCAGCAGTTTCTCCGGGACAACGAACACCGGGGAGCTGTTTTTT.

The chain uses TRBV12-5 and TRBJ1-5; D remains unclear. Trimming pared 0 bases from V and 10 bases from J, leaving 10 bases between. Germline lookup yields CDR1 LGHNT and CDR2 FRNRAP. The CDR3 contains 13 residues. The CDR3 here is CASGLVPGGPQHF. In DNA form, the CDR3 reads TGTGCTAGTGGTTTGGTACCCGGAGGCCCCCAGCATTTT.

The chain joins TRBV19 to TRBJ1-1, with TRBD1 matching over 7 bases. This CDR3 has 15 amino acids. The germline CDR1 and CDR2 sequences are LNHDA and SQIVND (reference sequence). V lost 7 bases, J lost 4 bases, and 12 bases stayed unmatched. CDR3 in DNA: TGTGCCAGTACCCTATTGACAGGGTCGGGCACTGAAGCTTTCTTT. This encodes CASTLLTGSGTEAFF.

This rearrangement joins TRBV19 to TRBJ2-6; a weak D match, TRBD1 (6 bases). CDR1 is LNHDA, CDR2 SQIVND, per germline (reference sequence). The CDR3 extends over 18 amino acids. The V end lost 6 bases, the J end lost 0 bases, and 18 bases lay between the germline ends. The CDR3 is CASRLILTGLSGANVLTF. The CDR3 DNA sequence: TGTGCCAGTAGACTAATCCTCACAGGGCTCTCTGGGGCCAACGTCCTGACTTTC.

The V gene is TRBV6-5, the J gene TRBJ1-2; 9 bases match TRBD1. V was pared by 2 bases and J by 6 bases, with 7 bases of the junction left unmatched. Germline CDR1 reads MNHEY; CDR2 reads SVGAGI. CDR3 length equals 15 residues. The CDR3 sequence: CASSYGDRVVDGYTF. The CDR3 bases are TGTGCCAGCAGTTACGGGGACAGGGTAGTTGATGGCTACACCTTC.

V is TRBV28 and J is TRBJ2-3; 9 nucleotides line up with TRBD1. V shed 3 bases and J 3 bases; nucleotides not matched to a gene: 4. The germline CDR1 and CDR2 sequences are MDHEN and SYDVKM. The CDR3 is 15 residues long. DNA for the CDR3: TGTGCCAGCAGTTTTTCCGGGACAGGGACAGATACGCAGTATTTT. It specifies CASSFSGTGTDTQYF.

As DNA, the CDR3 is TGCGCCAGCAGCCAAGAGATGGCGGGAGGATGGAATGAGCAGTTCTTC. It encodes CASSQEMAGGWNEQFF. The rearrangement links TRBV4-1 to TRBJ2-1; 8 bases are shared with TRBD2. This CDR3 spans 16 amino acids. In germline, CDR1 is MGHRA, CDR2 YSYEKL. The trim removed 0 bases at V and 7 bases at J, leaving 8 bases unmatched.